The table lists the clone carrying this T cell receptor (beta chain) with many counts. Its target is unknown. For the library, individual cDNA molecules each received unique molecular identifiers. TCRdb re-derived calls from the RACE reads in MiXCR, one entry per CDR3 protein. Of 370,000 or so distinct CDR3 sequences in the sample, about 4.4% were seen once. The CDR3 totals 14 residues. Trimming stripped 5 bases from V and 9 bases from J, with 20 bases between. These data are taken from a study of human T cells and chemical hapten exposure. General study points: In comparison with controls, expanded TCRs gave rise to a significantly larger number of large CDR3 similarity clusters. Healthy people's immune response may differ from that of the donors, who had alopecia.

Sample time point: patch test 1, 2 weeks after DPC sensitization. Documented treatment: therapeutic diphenylcyclopropenone sensitization with weekly scalp DPC. Whole blood, unfractionated, served as the material for total RNA extraction. The gene calls are TRBV12-3 or TRBV12-4 and TRBJ2-7; D call uncertain. The receptor's source is a woman between 50 and 59 years old with alopecia areata. Some clones in this sample may be carry-over from other donors' samples. Material: whole blood, obtained in connection with sensitization to the hapten diphenylcyclopropenone (DPC). The CDR3 DNA reads as TGTGCCAGCAGTCCTGAGGACCCTACCATGGGGCAGTACTTC. It encodes CASSPEDPTMGQYF.